The 9 T cell receptor beta chains presented below share a single source sample, sequenced in a study of metastatic and nonmetastatic thyroid tumors. MiXCR reprocessed the PCR reads for TCRdb. The table shows roughly 25,000 clones, with 10% to 15% occurring only once. Not a single patient had been given any form of treatment at any point before undergoing thyroid surgery. Sequenced: blood. These receptors were taken from a female donor with papillary thyroid cancer or a benign thyroid nodule (not recorded which). Some clones in this sample may be carry-over from other donors' samples.

This clone was counted at least ten times. This chain joins TRBV16 and TRBJ1-2; unclear D gene. This CDR3 comprises 15 residues. V was trimmed by 0 bases and J by 2 bases, leaving 10 bases between them. Germline values: CDR1 KGHSY, CDR2 FQNENV. The CDR3 region has the DNA TGTGCCAGCAGCCAATCTCGGGAACCCAACTATGGCTACACCTTC. As protein: CASSQSREPNYGYTF.

V gene TRBV20-1 combines with J gene TRBJ1-2; 10 bases align to TRBD1. Germline CDR1 reads DFQATT; CDR2 reads SNEGSKA (reference sequence). The junction had 6 bases not matched to a gene; V was cut back by 4 bases and J by 4 bases. This CDR3 region has 14 residues. The CDR3 DNA sequence: TGCAGTGCTACGGGGACAGGGGACGGCTATGGCTACACCTTC. Encoded protein: CSATGTGDGYGYTF.

The genes are TRBV6-1 and TRBJ2-1; unclear D gene. Per germline, CDR1 MNHNS and CDR2 SASEGT. The V and J ends lost 5 bases and 1 base respectively, with 15 bases between them. This CDR3 has 16 amino acids. CDR3 loop: CASSPSPGASYNEQFF. The CDR3 DNA reads TGTGCCAGCAGTCCCTCTCCGGGCGCTTCCTACAATGAGCAGTTCTTC.

This clone was picked up many times. V and J are TRBV11-2 and TRBJ2-3, with D possibly being TRBD2 (6 bases). Trimming pared 7 bases from V and 2 bases from J, leaving 13 bases between. Germline lookup yields CDR1 SGHAT and CDR2 FQNNGV. CDR3 length: 14 residues. The CDR3 loop is CASTPGTYTDTQYF. As DNA, the CDR3 is TGTGCCAGCACCCCAGGGACTTACACAGATACGCAGTATTTT.

The rearrangement uses TRBV12-3 or TRBV12-4 and TRBJ2-5, with 9 bases fitting TRBD1. V lost 0 bases, J lost 5 bases, and 10 bases stayed unmatched. The CDR3 has 17 residues. This chain's CDR3 is CASSLAGGTGREETQYF. CDR3 coding DNA: TGTGCCAGCAGTTTAGCGGGGGGGACAGGGAGGGAGGAGACCCAGTACTTC.

This clone was observed at least ten times. The J gene is TRBJ1-4, the V gene TRBV27; D is unresolved. Germline V gives CDR1 MNHEY, CDR2 SMNVEV (reference sequence). The CDR3 is 14 residues long. Trimming cost V 2 bases and J 3 bases, with 7 bases left between them. The CDR3 nucleotides are TGTGCCAGCAGTTTAATGGGTTCTAATGAAAAACTGTTTTTT. Translating gives CASSLMGSNEKLFF.

This clone was seen a handful of times. This CDR3 is missing its conserved last phenylalanine or tryptophan, likely due to a read error. The DNA is omitted, as the CDR3 cannot be located on it reliably, and the CDR3 follows TCRdb's listing. The chain carries TRBV25-1 and TRBJ1-1; the table's D gene call, TRBD1, was not cross checked with the DNA. Per germline, CDR1 MGHDK and CDR2 SYGVNS. The CDR3 length equals 15 residues, ends included. CDR3: CASSESRARPTETFL.

This clone was seen repeatedly, ten times or more. The J gene is TRBJ2-7, the V gene TRBV7-6, with 7 bases that match TRBD1. Germline CDR1 reads SGHVS; CDR2 reads FNYEAQ. J lost 6 bases, V lost 5 bases, and 13 bases had no gene match. The CDR3 runs to 15 residues. CDR3 DNA sequence: TGTGCCAGCAGCCCCCGGGACAGACCCCATCTCGAGCAGTACTTC. This codes for CASSPRDRPHLEQYF.

This clone has more than one count but fewer than ten. The chain links TRBV6-2 or TRBV6-3 to TRBJ2-3; 11 positions match TRBD2. The trim removed 4 bases at V and 4 bases at J, leaving 4 bases unmatched. The CDR3 spans 15 residues. Germline loops: CDR1 MNHEY, CDR2 SVGEGT. The CDR3 coding sequence is TGTGCCAGCAGTTTCGGGACTAGCGGTGCAGATACGCAGTATTTT. Residues: CASSFGTSGADTQYF.